The clone carrying this TCR beta chain appeared a few times. The antigen is undetermined. These data originate in a study of cytomegalovirus exposure and HLA in healthy donors. Overall study findings and caveats: Links to common viral pathogens appeared, in a later analysis, for several of the most significant clusters. The classifier, whose performance was assessed in both the original and validation cohorts, reportedly diagnosed cytomegalovirus status with high specificity and sensitivity. The study dropped some indistinguishable V segments, TRBV6-2 and TRBV6-3 among them. A later analysis associated roughly 15,000 TCR beta sequences with HLA alleles at a 0.05 false discovery rate.

V trimming: 11 bases; J trimming: 1 base; junction bases outside the gene matches: 5. The germline CDR1 and CDR2 sequences are SNHLY and FYNNEI. The CDR3 runs to 14 residues. It was with 60 Vbeta and 13 Jbeta primers that the PCR ran. The repertoire was sequenced with immunoSEQ multiplex PCR; TCRdb's copy has only in-frame clones and lacks some. The sample yields under 200,000 clones, about 75% seen once. Sequencing was performed on PBMCs. J is TRBJ2-1 and V is TRBV2; TRBD2 aligns across 10 bases. This receptor was taken from a male donor in good health and CMV-seronegative. The CDR3 DNA reads TGTGCCGGTAAGGGACTAGCGTCCTACAATGAGCAGTTCTTC. Translation: CAGKGLASYNEQFF.